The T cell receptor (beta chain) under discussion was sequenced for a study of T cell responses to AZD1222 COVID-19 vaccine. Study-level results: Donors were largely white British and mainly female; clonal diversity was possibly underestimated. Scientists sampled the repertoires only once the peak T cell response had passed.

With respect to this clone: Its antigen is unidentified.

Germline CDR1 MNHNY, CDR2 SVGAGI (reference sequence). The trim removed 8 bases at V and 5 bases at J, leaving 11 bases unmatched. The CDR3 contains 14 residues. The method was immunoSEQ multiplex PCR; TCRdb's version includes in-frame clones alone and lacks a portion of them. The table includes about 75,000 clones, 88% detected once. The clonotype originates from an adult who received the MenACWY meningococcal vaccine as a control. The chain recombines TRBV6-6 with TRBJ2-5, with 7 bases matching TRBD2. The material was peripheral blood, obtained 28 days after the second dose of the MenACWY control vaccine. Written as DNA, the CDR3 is TGTGCCAGCGGACTAGAATTGGGCCCCGAGACCCAGTACTTC. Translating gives CASGLELGPETQYF.